The 24 T cell receptor beta chains reported below all come from one sample, sequenced in a study of CD8 T cells in ankylosing spondylitis. Study outcomes and limitations: Made up of fewer than ten highly homologous variants, a TCR beta motif appeared characteristic of ankylosing spondylitis blood.

MiXCR, run by TCRdb on the 5' RACE reads, gives a single entry per CDR3 protein. Of fewer than 250,000 distinct CDR3 sequences listed, about a sixth are singletons. These receptors' targets are unknown. Sequenced input: blood, either unsorted or a sorted T cell fraction (not recorded which). Every receptor here comes from a male donor with ankylosing spondylitis.

This clonotype was counted at least ten times. The V and J genes are TRBV12-3 or TRBV12-4 and TRBJ1-2; a possible D gene is TRBD1 (6 bases). Deletions cut 5 bases from V and 0 bases from J, with 7 bases between. The CDR3 length is 13 residues. The CDR3 region is CASSHRANYGYTF. For the CDR3, the DNA is TGTGCCAGCAGTCACAGGGCTAACTATGGCTACACCTTC.

This clonotype was observed at least ten times. The chain carries TRBV7-9 and TRBJ2-7, with D tentatively TRBD1 or TRBD2 (5 bases each). Trimming removed 1 base from V and 6 bases from J, with 10 bases in between. Germline loops: CDR1 SEHNR, CDR2 FQNEAQ (reference sequence). This CDR3 contains 13 residues. CDR3 sequence (DNA): TGTGCCAGCAGCTTAGGGGGGTCGGGCGAGCAGTACTTC. It codes for CASSLGGSGEQYF.

This clonotype occurred a few times. V usage is TRBV20-1 and J usage is TRBJ2-7; 7 nucleotides align to TRBD2. Germline V gives CDR1 DFQATT, CDR2 SNEGSKA (reference sequence). The CDR3 covers 14 residues. The V segment lost 6 bases and the J segment 2 bases; nucleotides outside the gene matches: 10. CDR3: CSALREDLPYEQYF. For the CDR3, the DNA is TGCAGTGCCCTACGGGAGGACCTTCCCTACGAGCAGTACTTC.

V gene TRBV4-1 combines with J gene TRBJ2-1; no clear D gene. The CDR3 length is 12 residues. CDR1 is MGHRA, CDR2 YSYEKL, per germline. V shed 5 bases and J shed 9 bases, with 11 bases lying between them. The CDR3 DNA reads as TGCGCCAGCAGCGTCCATGGGGTTGAGCAGTTCTTC. This gives the protein CASSVHGVEQFF.

This chain links TRBV27 with TRBJ2-5, with TRBD1 matching over 8 bases. Germline V gives CDR1 MNHEY, CDR2 SMNVEV (reference sequence). The CDR3 spans 16 residues. J lost 4 bases, V lost 7 bases, and 14 bases had no gene match. CDR3 region: CASTSLQGEWGETQYF. As DNA, the CDR3 is TGTGCCAGCACCAGCCTACAGGGGGAATGGGGAGAGACCCAGTACTTC.

The genes are TRBV27 and TRBJ2-7; D may be TRBD1 (5 bases). Deletions cut 5 bases from V and 3 bases from J, with 14 bases between. The CDR3 extends over 14 amino acids. The V gene's germline CDR1 is MNHEY and CDR2 SMNVEV (reference sequence). The CDR3 nucleotides read TGTGCCAGCAGTCCAGGTGGGGCCCTCTACGAGCAGTACTTC. This sequence encodes CASSPGGALYEQYF.

The rearrangement links TRBV29-1 to TRBJ2-3, with D possibly being TRBD1 (6 bases). With 4 bases removed from V and 4 bases from J, the gap between germline ends came to 9 bases. This CDR3 comprises 12 residues. CDR1 SQVTM and CDR2 ANQGSEA come from the germline V gene. The CDR3 sequence: CSVVGAPDTQYF. DNA for the CDR3: TGCAGCGTTGTGGGGGCCCCAGATACGCAGTATTTT.

The chain uses TRBV4-1 and TRBJ2-1; TRBD1 or TRBD2 may be the D gene (6 bases each). CDR3 length: 19 residues. Per the germline V gene, CDR1 is MGHRA and CDR2 is YSYEKL. V dropped 4 bases and J dropped 6 bases, with 28 bases sitting between them. Here the CDR3 reads CASSRAFLSVEGDPNEQFF. The CDR3 DNA sequence: TGCGCCAGCAGCCGAGCTTTTTTGAGTGTGGAGGGGGACCCCAATGAGCAGTTCTTC.

This clonotype was counted a few times. The chain is built from TRBV10-3 and TRBJ2-7; D remains ambiguous. The CDR3 consists of 12 residues. Germline values: CDR1 ENHRY, CDR2 SYGVKD. The V end lost 6 bases, the J end lost 5 bases, and 11 bases lay between the germline ends. This CDR3 reads CAISPQENEQYF. DNA of the CDR3: TGTGCCATCAGCCCCCAAGAGAACGAGCAGTACTTC.

There are many counts of this clonotype. The chain has TRBV12-3 or TRBV12-4 and TRBJ2-1; 7 nucleotides agree with TRBD1. Germline trimming cut 6 bases from V and 1 base from J; bases unmatched to any gene: 3. CDR3 size: 14 residues. CDR3 bases: TGTGCCAGCAGGAACAGGGGTTCCTACAATGAGCAGTTCTTC. Translation gives CASRNRGSYNEQFF.

The chain is built from TRBV6-2 or TRBV6-3 and TRBJ2-1; possible D gene TRBD2, 6 bases. Germline CDR1 MNHEY, CDR2 SVGEGT. The CDR3 loop spans 15 amino acids. With 2 bases removed from V and 6 bases from J, the gap between germline ends came to 14 bases. The CDR3 reads CASSYTGTGSNEQFF. The CDR3 bases are TGTGCCAGCAGTTACACCGGGACTGGAAGCAATGAGCAGTTCTTC.

The V and J genes are TRBV29-1 and TRBJ2-5; the match to TRBD1 covers 7 bases. This CDR3 region has 17 residues. The V and J ends lost 6 bases and 2 bases, in that order; junction bases with no gene match: 18. Germline CDR1 is SQVTM and CDR2 is ANQGSEA. The CDR3, as DNA: TGCAGCGTCGCCCCCTTTGTGTCCACAGGGGTACAAGAGACCCAGTACTTC. Translating gives CSVAPFVSTGVQETQYF.

Notes on this clonotype: This may stem from a read error, because a much larger clone lies one nucleotide away. The rearrangement uses TRBV12-3 or TRBV12-4 and TRBJ2-5; 7 positions agree with TRBD2. The junction had 8 bases not matched to a gene; V was cut back by 8 bases and J by 5 bases. The CDR3 extends over 13 amino acids. The DNA of the CDR3 is TGTGCCAGCCGAAAGACTAGCCGGGAGACCCAGTACTTC. It is translated as CASRKTSRETQYF.

This clonotype has more than one count but fewer than ten. J is TRBJ2-5 and V is TRBV21-1. TRBV21-1 is a recognized pseudogene. The length of the CDR3 is 14 residues. The CDR3 nucleotides are TGTGCCAGCAGCAAAGATGACGGGCAAGAGACCCAGTACTTC. It is translated as CASSKDDGQETQYF.

The chain is built from TRBV7-9 and TRBJ1-1; possible D gene TRBD1, 5 bases. V lost 5 bases and J lost 7, with 14 bases in between. Germline V gene lookup returns CDR1 SEHNR and CDR2 FQNEAQ (reference sequence). This CDR3 is built from 13 residues. CDR3 in DNA: TGTGCCAGCAGCCCTGGGACCCGCGATGAAGCTTTCTTT. Translating it yields CASSPGTRDEAFF.

This clonotype has a handful of counts. The rearrangement uses TRBV27 and TRBJ2-7; D not resolved. Between the trimmed V and J ends, which lost 5 bases and 0 bases, there was a span of 11 bases. This CDR3 comprises 14 residues. Germline V gene data show CDR1 as MNHEY and CDR2 as SMNVEV (reference sequence). This CDR3 reads CASSSLTPSYEQYF. DNA of the CDR3: TGTGCCAGCAGTAGTCTAACTCCCTCCTACGAGCAGTACTTC.

In this sample, this clonotype turned up a few times. The chain joins TRBV11-2 to TRBJ2-7; TRBD2 matches 8 bases. This CDR3 region has 15 residues. With V trimmed by 0 bases and J by 4 bases, 5 bases remained unmatched. Per the germline V gene, CDR1 is SGHAT and CDR2 is FQNNGV. CDR3 in amino acids: CASSLDPGGVYEQYF. The DNA for the CDR3 is TGTGCCAGCAGCTTAGATCCGGGAGGGGTTTACGAGCAGTACTTC.

The CDR3 reads CASSPGRIASYNEQFF. The CDR3 DNA follows: TGTGCCAGCAGTCCAGGTAGGATTGCATCCTACAATGAGCAGTTCTTC. The chain is built from TRBV7-9 and TRBJ2-1; no reliable D call. The CDR3 is 16 amino acids. Trimming shortened V by 6 bases and J by 1 base, and 16 bases separated the two germline ends. The V gene's germline CDR1 is SEHNR and CDR2 FQNEAQ (reference sequence).

On this clonotype: The junction departs from the called germline gene at one end, perhaps through a read error. The chain employs TRBV12-3 or TRBV12-4 and TRBJ2-1; TRBD2 matches at 15 bases. The CDR3 is made up of 18 amino acids. CDR3 coding DNA: TGTGCCATCAGTTCCCGGACTAGCGGGAGGGCCCCATACAATGAGCAGTTCTTC. This gives the protein CAISSRTSGRAPYNEQFF.

J is TRBJ1-2 and V is TRBV19; 10 bases are shared with TRBD1. This CDR3 has 15 amino acids. Germline V gene data show CDR1 as LNHDA and CDR2 as SQIVND (reference sequence). Trimming cost V 5 bases and J 3 bases; bases outside gene matches: 6. The CDR3 DNA follows: TGTGCCAGTAGTTCCCCGGGACAGGGGCACTATGGCTACACCTTC. It specifies CASSSPGQGHYGYTF.

The rearrangement uses TRBV9 and TRBJ2-1; 9 bases line up with TRBD2. The ends lost 6 bases at V and 0 bases at J; junction bases unmatched: 16. The CDR3 extends over 19 amino acids. Germline V gene lookup returns CDR1 SGDLS and CDR2 YYNGEE. The CDR3 is CASNHPLAGAQSSYNEQFF. The DNA of the CDR3 is TGTGCCAGCAACCACCCTTTAGCGGGGGCCCAGAGCTCCTACAATGAGCAGTTCTTC.

This clonotype occurred a few times. This chain joins TRBV6-5 and TRBJ1-1; possibly TRBD1 for D (5 bases). Germline V gene sequence: CDR1 MNHEY, CDR2 SVGAGI. The CDR3 contains 15 residues. V was cut by 6 bases and J by 5 bases, with 19 bases left in between. In DNA form, the CDR3 reads TGTGCCAGCAGACTCGCTTGGAAGGGGCGGACTGAAGCTTTCTTT. Amino acids: CASRLAWKGRTEAFF.

The chain employs TRBV6-5 and TRBJ2-1; 9 bases are a match to TRBD1. The junction had 3 bases not matched to a gene; V was cut back by 2 bases and J by 4 bases. The germline gives CDR1 MNHEY, CDR2 SVGAGI. The CDR3 has 15 residues. The CDR3 reads CASSYGTGTYNEQFF. The CDR3 nucleotides read TGTGCCAGCAGTTACGGGACAGGGACTTACAATGAGCAGTTCTTC.

For the CDR3, the DNA is TGTGCCATCAGTGACTTGGGACGAACGGCCACTGAAGCTTTCTTT. Its translation is CAISDLGRTATEAFF. The chain employs TRBV10-3 and TRBJ1-1; weak D call: TRBD1 (5 bases). V lost 3 bases to trimming and J lost 4 bases, with 15 bases between them. This CDR3 has 15 amino acids. The germline V gene encodes CDR1 ENHRY and CDR2 SYGVKD.